This T cell receptor beta chain was captured by sequencing in a study of preoperative IRX-2 immunotherapy in early breast cancer. Germline values: CDR1 LGHNA, CDR2 YNFKEQ. The CDR3 is 15 residues long. Trimming cost V 3 bases and J 9 bases; bases outside gene matches: 9. Specified treatment: preoperative locoregional IRX-2 cytokine immunotherapy. Samples came from a phase Ib trial of preoperative locoregional IRX-2 cytokine immunotherapy. Assay: immunoSEQ multiplex PCR; the TCRdb copy retains only in-frame clones and omits some. The profile covers under 45,000 clones, with over 85% appearing a single time and 1.5% to 2% taken by the ten largest.

This sequence was found in a human donor with breast cancer. The sample was tumor tissue, taken after IRX-2 immunotherapy. The rearrangement uses TRBV4-2 and TRBJ2-1; TRBD2 matches at 9 bases. In DNA, the CDR3 is TGTGCCAGCAGCCAGGCCCCCTCACTAGCGGGTGAGCAGTTCTTC. Its translation is CASSQAPSLAGEQFF.